Below are 11 T cell receptor beta chains sequenced from a single sample in a study of T cell clones after liver transplantation. Sequencing was performed with immunoSEQ multiplex PCR; in TCRdb, only in-frame clones are kept and a portion is missing. The sample consists of just over 80,000 clones, about 82% of them appearing once. The sequences come from CD4+ T cells from blood, collected just over 45 months after liver transplant. Source of these receptors: a human patient who received a liver transplant. Some T cells may have originated in the graft donor.

Here the CDR3 DNA reads TGTGCCAGCTCCGGACTAAGGGAGACCCAGTACTTC. Protein product: CASSGLRETQYF. The rearrangement joins TRBV18 to TRBJ2-5; a weak D match, TRBD2 (6 bases). V gave up 6 bases and J gave up 5 bases, with 10 bases separating them. Germline V CDR1 and CDR2: KGHSH, LQKENI. The CDR3 length is 12 residues.

The chain uses TRBV2 and TRBJ1-1, with D possibly TRBD1 on 6 matching bases. Trimming cost V 6 bases and J 8 bases, with 10 bases left between them. CDR3 length: 11 residues. Germline CDR1 and CDR2: SNHLY and FYNNEI. Here the CDR3 reads CASRTDREAFF. CDR3 coding DNA: TGTGCCAGCAGAACTGACAGGGAAGCTTTCTTT.

V is TRBV5-4 and J is TRBJ2-7, with 8 bases identical to TRBD2. From germline, CDR1 is SGHNT and CDR2 YYREEE (reference sequence). Trimming took 6 bases from V and 7 from J; bases not matched to a gene: 9. The CDR3 extends over 13 amino acids. In DNA, the CDR3 is TGTGCCAGCACCACCCCGGGAGGGGATGAGCAGTACTTC. Residues: CASTTPGGDEQYF.

This sequence joins TRBV6-1 and TRBJ2-7; no definite D call. Looked up from germline, CDR1 is MNHNS and CDR2 is SASEGT. CDR3 length: 15 residues. Trimming took off 2 bases at V and 4 bases at J, with 15 bases between the two ends. CDR3 in DNA: TGTGCCAGCAGTGAAATACAAGGTGTAAGGTACGAGCAGTACTTC. Its protein product is CASSEIQGVRYEQYF.

The chain joins TRBV29-1 to TRBJ2-6; D possibly corresponds to TRBD1 (6 bases). Per germline, CDR1 SQVTM and CDR2 ANQGSEA. Trimming shortened V by 6 bases and J by 0 bases, and 12 bases separated the two germline ends. The CDR3 totals 15 residues. DNA of the CDR3: TGCAGCGTCCGGGACACCGGCTCTGGGGCCAACGTCCTGACTTTC. Translating gives CSVRDTGSGANVLTF.

The V call is TRBV14, the J call TRBJ1-1, with a possible D match to TRBD1 (5 bases). Trimming removed 1 base from V and 3 bases from J, with 6 bases in between. The V gene's germline CDR1 is SGHDN and CDR2 FVKESK. The CDR3 has 13 amino acids. The CDR3 here is CASSQGTHTEAFF. Here the CDR3 DNA reads TGTGCCAGCAGCCAAGGGACACACACTGAAGCTTTCTTT.

The rearrangement joins TRBV5-1 to TRBJ2-7, with D unresolved. V lost 5 bases to trimming and J lost 1 base, with 13 bases between them. The CDR3 loop spans 14 amino acids. Germline CDR1 is SGHRS and CDR2 is YFSETQ. CDR3 loop: CASRIGWPSYEQYF. The CDR3, as DNA: TGCGCCAGCAGGATTGGTTGGCCTTCCTACGAGCAGTACTTC.

The chain has TRBV28 and TRBJ1-4; D possibly corresponds to TRBD1 (6 bases). The CDR3 is made up of 15 amino acids. Germline-derived CDR1 and CDR2 are MDHEN and SYDVKM. The V and J ends lost 2 bases and 8 bases respectively, with 15 bases between them. This chain's CDR3 is CASSLMGRGKEKLFF. CDR3 DNA: TGTGCCAGCAGTTTAATGGGCAGGGGTAAAGAAAAACTGTTTTTT.

The chain combines TRBV11-2 with TRBJ1-2; 11 bases line up with TRBD1. V gave up 2 bases and J gave up 5 bases; unmatched junction bases: 1. The length of the CDR3 is 14 residues. Germline CDR1 is SGHAT and CDR2 is FQNNGV. Here the CDR3 DNA reads TGTGCCAGCAGCTTAAGGGACAGGGGGTATGGCTACACCTTC. This sequence encodes CASSLRDRGYGYTF.

V gene TRBV9 combines with J gene TRBJ2-5; D ambiguous. Germline values: CDR1 SGDLS, CDR2 YYNGEE. V lost 4 bases and J lost 1, with 17 bases in between. The CDR3 contains 16 residues. Here the CDR3 reads CASSPSRLSIQETQYF. The DNA for the CDR3 is TGTGCCAGCAGCCCCTCCAGACTGTCAATCCAAGAGACCCAGTACTTC.

The CDR3 sequence: CASSKEIGTSYEQYF. The CDR3 DNA sequence: TGTGCCAGCAGCAAAGAAATTGGGACAAGCTACGAGCAGTACTTC. The chain uses TRBV21-1 and TRBJ2-7; no DNA check was done on the table's D call, TRBD1. TRBV21-1 is classified as a pseudogene. This CDR3 has 15 residues.